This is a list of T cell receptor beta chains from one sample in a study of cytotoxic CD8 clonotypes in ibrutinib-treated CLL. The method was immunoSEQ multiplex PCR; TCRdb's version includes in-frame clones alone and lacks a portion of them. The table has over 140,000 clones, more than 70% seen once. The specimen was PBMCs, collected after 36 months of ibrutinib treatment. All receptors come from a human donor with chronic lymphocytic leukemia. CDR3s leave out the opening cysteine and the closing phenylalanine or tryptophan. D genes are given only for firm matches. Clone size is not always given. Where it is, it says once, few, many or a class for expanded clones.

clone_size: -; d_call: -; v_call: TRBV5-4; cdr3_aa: ASSPNLAYEQY
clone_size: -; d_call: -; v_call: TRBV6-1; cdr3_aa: ASQFSLGPNEKLF
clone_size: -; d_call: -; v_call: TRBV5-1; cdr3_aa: ASSLEGTNTQY
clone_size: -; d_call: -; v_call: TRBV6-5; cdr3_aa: ASRPGPNNEKLF
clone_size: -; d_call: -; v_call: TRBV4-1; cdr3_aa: ASSQDRASLNTEAF
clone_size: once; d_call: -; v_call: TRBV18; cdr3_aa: ASSPSDSVTDTQY
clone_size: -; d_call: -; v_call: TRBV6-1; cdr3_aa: ASTLHGRQPQH
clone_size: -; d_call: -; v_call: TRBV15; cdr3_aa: ATSRPRHSDTQY
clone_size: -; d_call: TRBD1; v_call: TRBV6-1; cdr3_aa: ASSTHRGYEQF
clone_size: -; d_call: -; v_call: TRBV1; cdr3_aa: TSSQGPVAGIRKPQH
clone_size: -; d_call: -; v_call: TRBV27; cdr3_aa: ASSLGRSFEAF
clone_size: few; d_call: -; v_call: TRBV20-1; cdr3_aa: SASFSGYT
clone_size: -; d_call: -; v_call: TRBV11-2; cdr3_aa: ASSLAGTTNYEQY
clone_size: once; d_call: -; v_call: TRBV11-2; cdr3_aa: ASRSRGDGSSYNSPLH
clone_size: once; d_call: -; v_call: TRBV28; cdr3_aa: ASRSGQNYGYT
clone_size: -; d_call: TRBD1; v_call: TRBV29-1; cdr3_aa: SEPWTGPNTEAF
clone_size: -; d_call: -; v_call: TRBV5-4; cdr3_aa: ASSLVRQQGSGANVLT
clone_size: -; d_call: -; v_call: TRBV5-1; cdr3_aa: ASSDLMNTEAF
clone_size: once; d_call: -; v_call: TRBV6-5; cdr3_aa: ASSYRGETQY
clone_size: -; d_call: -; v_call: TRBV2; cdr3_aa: ATRVGEQY
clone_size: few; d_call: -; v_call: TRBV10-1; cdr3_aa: ASSETDQPQH
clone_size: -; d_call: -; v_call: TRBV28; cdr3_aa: ASSLQIYRDANTGELF
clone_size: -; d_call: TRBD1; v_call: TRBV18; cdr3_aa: ASSPTGGSYEQY
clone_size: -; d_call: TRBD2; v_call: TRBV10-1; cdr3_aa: ASSDLTWTSDNEQF
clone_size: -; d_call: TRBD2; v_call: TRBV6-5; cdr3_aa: ASIETSGVYNEQF
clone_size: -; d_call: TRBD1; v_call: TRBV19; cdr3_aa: ASSITGQGYEQY
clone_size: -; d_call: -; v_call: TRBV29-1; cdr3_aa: STRDLRNEQF